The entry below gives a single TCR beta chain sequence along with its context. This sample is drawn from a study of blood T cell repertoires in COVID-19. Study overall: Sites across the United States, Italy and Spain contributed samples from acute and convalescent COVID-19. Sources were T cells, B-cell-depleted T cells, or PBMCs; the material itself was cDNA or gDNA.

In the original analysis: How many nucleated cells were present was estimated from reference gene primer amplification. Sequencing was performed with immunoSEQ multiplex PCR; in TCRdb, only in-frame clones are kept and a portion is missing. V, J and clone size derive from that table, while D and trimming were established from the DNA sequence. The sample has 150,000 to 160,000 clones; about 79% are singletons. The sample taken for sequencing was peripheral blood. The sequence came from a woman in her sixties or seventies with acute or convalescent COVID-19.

The CDR3 spells CASSNTTGHNSPLHF. CDR3 sequence (DNA): TGCGCCAGCAGTAATACGACAGGGCATAATTCACCCCTCCACTTT. The rearrangement uses TRBV5-1 and TRBJ1-6; 7 bases align to TRBD1. The CDR3 runs 15 residues. Germline V lookup: CDR1 SGHRS, CDR2 YFSETQ. Losses at the gene ends were 5 bases for V and 5 bases for J; bases not matched to a gene: 7.